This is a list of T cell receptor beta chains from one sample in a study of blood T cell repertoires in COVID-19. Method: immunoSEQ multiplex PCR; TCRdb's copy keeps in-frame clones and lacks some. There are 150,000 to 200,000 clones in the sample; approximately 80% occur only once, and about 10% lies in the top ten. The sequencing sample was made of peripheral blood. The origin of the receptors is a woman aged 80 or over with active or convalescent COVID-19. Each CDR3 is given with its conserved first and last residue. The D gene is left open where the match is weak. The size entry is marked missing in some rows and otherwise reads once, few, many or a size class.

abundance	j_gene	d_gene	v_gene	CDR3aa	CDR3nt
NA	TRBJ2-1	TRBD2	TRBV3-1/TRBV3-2	CASSSRLAGYYNEQFF	TGTGCCAGCAGCTCCCGGCTAGCGGGGTACTACAATGAGCAGTTCTTC
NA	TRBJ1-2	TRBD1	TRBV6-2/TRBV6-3	CASSRRQGDYGYTF	TGTGCCAGCAGTCGCCGACAGGGAGACTATGGCTACACCTTC
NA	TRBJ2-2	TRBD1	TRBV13	CASRGQLNTGELFF	TGTGCCAGCAGGGGACAGCTGAACACCGGGGAGCTGTTTTTT
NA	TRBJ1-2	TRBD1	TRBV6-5	CASSYRGQVHYGYTF	TGTGCCAGCAGTTACAGGGGACAGGTCCACTATGGCTACACCTTC
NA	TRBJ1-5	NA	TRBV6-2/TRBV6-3	CASSLQDNQPQHF	TGTGCCAGCAGTTTACAGGACAATCAGCCCCAGCATTTT
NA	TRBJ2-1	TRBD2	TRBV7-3	CASSLTGSGGIEQFF	TGTGCCAGCAGCTTAACCGGGTCGGGGGGTATTGAGCAGTTCTTC
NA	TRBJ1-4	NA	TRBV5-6	CASSLLPGEKLFF	TGTGCCAGCAGCCTATTACCGGGAGAAAAACTGTTTTTT
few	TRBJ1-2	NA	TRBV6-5	CASRLRDTEGYTF	TGTGCCAGCAGACTAAGGGACACCGAAGGCTACACCTTC
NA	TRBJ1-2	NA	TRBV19	CASSTKSEYGYTF	TGTGCCAGTAGTACCAAATCGGAGTATGGCTACACCTTC
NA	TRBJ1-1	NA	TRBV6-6	CASSYLPTAEAFF	TGTGCCAGCAGTTACCTCCCGACAGCTGAAGCTTTCTTT
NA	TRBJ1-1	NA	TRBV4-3	CASSPWGPNTEAFF	TGCGCCAGCAGCCCTTGGGGCCCGAACACTGAAGCTTTCTTT
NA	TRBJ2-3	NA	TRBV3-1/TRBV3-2	CASSQGGLSTDTQYF	TGTGCCAGCAGCCAAGGGGGACTCAGCACAGATACGCAGTATTTT
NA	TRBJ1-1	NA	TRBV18	CASSPTGLGGVNTEAFF	TGTGCCAGCTCACCAACGGGCCTCGGGGGGGTGAACACTGAAGCTTTCTTT
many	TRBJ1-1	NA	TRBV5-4	CASRYTERDTEAFF	TGTGCCAGCAGGTACACTGAGCGGGACACTGAAGCTTTCTTT
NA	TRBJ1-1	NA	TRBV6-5	CASSPMNTEAFF	TGTGCCAGCAGTCCTATGAACACTGAAGCTTTCTTT
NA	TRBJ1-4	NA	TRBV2	CASSGYEPQSAEKLFF	TGTGCCAGCAGCGGCTACGAACCCCAAAGCGCTGAAAAACTGTTTTTT
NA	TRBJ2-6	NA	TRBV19	CASSTSGSGANVLTF	TGTGCCAGTAGCACATCAGGGTCCGGGGCCAACGTCCTGACTTTC
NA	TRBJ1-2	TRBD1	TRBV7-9	CASTQGVGPNYGYTF	TGTGCCAGCACCCAGGGGGTGGGCCCTAACTATGGCTACACCTTC
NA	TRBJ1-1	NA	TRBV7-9	CASSVVRENTEAFF	TGTGCCAGCAGTGTGGTACGGGAGAACACTGAAGCTTTCTTT
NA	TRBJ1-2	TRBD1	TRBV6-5	CASSQGGFYGYTF	TGTGCCAGCAGCCAGGGGGGTTTCTATGGCTACACCTTC
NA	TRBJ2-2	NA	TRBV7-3	CASSPSQGYTGELFF	TGTGCCAGCAGCCCCAGCCAGGGGTACACCGGGGAGCTGTTTTTT
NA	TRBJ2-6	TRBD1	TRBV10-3	CAISAGTGGISGANVLTF	TGTGCCATCAGCGCCGGGACAGGAGGAATCTCTGGGGCCAACGTCCTGACTTTC
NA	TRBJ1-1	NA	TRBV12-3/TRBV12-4	CASSLDRAAFF	TGTGCCAGCAGTTTAGACAGGGCGGCTTTCTTT
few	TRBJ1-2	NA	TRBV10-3	CAISESTGPQGGYTF	TGTGCCATCAGTGAGTCGACAGGACCCCAGGGTGGCTACACCTTC
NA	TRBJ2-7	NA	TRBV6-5	CASSYSGRADEQYF	TGTGCCAGCAGTTACTCCGGCAGGGCGGACGAGCAGTACTTC
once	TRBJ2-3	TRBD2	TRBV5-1	CASRGGTDTQYF	TGCGCCAGCCGGGGGGGCACAGATACGCAGTATTTT
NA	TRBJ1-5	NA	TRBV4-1	CASSQEGIPNQPQHF	TGCGCCAGCAGCCAAGAGGGCATTCCAAATCAGCCCCAGCATTTT
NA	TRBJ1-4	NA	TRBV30	CAWSVSTGEKLFF	TGTGCCTGGAGTGTATCGACAGGAGAAAAACTGTTTTTT
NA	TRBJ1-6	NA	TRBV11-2	CASKLGRAGNSPLHF	TGTGCCAGCAAACTAGGGAGGGCCGGAAATTCACCCCTCCACTTT
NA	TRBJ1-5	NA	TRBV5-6	CASSLGHNSNQPQHF	TGTGCCAGCAGCCTAGGACACAATAGCAATCAGCCCCAGCATTTT
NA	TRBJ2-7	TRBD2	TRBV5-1	CASRPGTSGAYEQYF	TGCGCCAGCAGACCCGGGACTAGCGGCGCCTACGAGCAGTACTTC
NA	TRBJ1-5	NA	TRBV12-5	CASGLPGGNQPQHF	TGTGCTAGTGGTTTGCCCGGGGGGAATCAGCCCCAGCATTTT
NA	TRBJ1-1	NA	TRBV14	CASSLKNPGTEAFF	TGTGCCAGCAGCCTTAAGAATCCAGGGACTGAAGCTTTCTTT
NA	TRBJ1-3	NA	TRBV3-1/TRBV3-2	CASSPLTAGFGNTIYF	TGTGCCAGCAGCCCCTTGACTGCAGGGTTCGGAAACACCATATATTTT
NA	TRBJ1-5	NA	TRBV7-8	CASSLVDSYQPQHF	TGTGCCAGCAGCTTAGTTGACAGCTATCAGCCCCAGCATTTT
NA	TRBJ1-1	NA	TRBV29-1	CSVANTEAFF	TGCAGCGTTGCAAACACTGAAGCTTTCTTT
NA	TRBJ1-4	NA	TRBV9	CASSVATGQGGEKLFF	TGTGCCAGCAGCGTAGCTACGGGGCAGGGAGGCGAAAAACTGTTTTTT
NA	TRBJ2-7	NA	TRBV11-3	CASSVQQGPSYEQYF	TGTGCCAGCAGCGTCCAACAGGGTCCCTCCTACGAGCAGTACTTC
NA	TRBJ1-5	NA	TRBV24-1	CATSERRGRVFSNQPQHF	TGTGCCACCAGTGAACGCCGGGGGAGAGTTTTTAGCAATCAGCCCCAGCATTTT
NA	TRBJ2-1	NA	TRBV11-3	CASSLDSKTGPSYNEQFF	TGTGCCAGCAGCTTAGATTCGAAGACAGGACCTTCCTACAATGAGCAGTTCTTC
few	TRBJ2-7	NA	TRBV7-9	CASSFASSYEQYF	TGTGCCAGCAGCTTCGCCAGCTCCTACGAGCAGTACTTC
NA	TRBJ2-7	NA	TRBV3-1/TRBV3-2	CASTTTRGEQYF	TGTGCCAGCACTACAACCAGGGGCGAGCAGTACTTC
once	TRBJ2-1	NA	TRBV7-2	CASSYGTKTRNNEQFF	TGTGCCAGCAGCTATGGGACGAAGACTAGGAACAATGAGCAGTTCTTC